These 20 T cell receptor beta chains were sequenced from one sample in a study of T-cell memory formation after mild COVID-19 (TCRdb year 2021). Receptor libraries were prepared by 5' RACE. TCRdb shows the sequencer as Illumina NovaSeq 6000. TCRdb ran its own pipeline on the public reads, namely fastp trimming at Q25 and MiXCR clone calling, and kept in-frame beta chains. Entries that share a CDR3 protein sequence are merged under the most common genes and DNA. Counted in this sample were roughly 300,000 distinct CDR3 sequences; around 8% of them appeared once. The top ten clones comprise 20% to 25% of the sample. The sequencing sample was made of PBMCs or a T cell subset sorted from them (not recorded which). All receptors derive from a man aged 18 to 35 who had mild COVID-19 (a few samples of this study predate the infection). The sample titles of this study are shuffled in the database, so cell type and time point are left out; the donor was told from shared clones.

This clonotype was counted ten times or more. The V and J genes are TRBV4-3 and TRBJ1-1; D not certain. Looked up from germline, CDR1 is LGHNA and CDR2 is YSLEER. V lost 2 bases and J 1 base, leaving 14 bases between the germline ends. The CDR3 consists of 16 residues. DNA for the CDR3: TGCGCCAGCAGCCAATTTCCGTCACAGACGAACACTGAAGCTTTCTTT. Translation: CASSQFPSQTNTEAFF.

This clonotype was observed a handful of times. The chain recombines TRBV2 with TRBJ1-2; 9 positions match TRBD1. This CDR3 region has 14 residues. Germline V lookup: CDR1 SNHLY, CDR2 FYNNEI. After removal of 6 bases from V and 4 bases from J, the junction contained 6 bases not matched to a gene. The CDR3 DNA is TGTGCCAGCAGGGACAGGGGATCATCCTATGGCTACACCTTC. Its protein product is CASRDRGSSYGYTF.

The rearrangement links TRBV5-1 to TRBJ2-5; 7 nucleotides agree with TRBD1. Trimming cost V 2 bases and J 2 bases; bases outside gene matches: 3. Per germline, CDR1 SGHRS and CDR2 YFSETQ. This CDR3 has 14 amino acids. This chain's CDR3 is CASSFPGQQETQYF. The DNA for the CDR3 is TGCGCCAGCAGCTTCCCGGGACAGCAAGAGACCCAGTACTTC.

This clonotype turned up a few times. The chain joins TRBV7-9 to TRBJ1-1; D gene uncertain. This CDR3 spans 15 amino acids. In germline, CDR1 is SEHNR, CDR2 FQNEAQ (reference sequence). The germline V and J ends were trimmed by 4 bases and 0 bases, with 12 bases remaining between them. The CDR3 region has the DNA TGTGCCAGCAGCTCGCAAGAAAATATGAACACTGAAGCTTTCTTT. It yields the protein CASSSQENMNTEAFF.

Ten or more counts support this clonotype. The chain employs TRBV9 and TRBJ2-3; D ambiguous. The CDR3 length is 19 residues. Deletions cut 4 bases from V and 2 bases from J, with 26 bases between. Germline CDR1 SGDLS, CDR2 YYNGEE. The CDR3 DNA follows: TGTGCCAGCAGCCCCAGTCCCATACCCCTCGGTGCGCCCACAGATACGCAGTATTTT. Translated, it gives CASSPSPIPLGAPTDTQYF.

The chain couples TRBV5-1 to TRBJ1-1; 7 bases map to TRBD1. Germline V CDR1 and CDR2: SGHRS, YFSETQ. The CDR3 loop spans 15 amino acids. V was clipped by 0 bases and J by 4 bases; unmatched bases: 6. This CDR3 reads CASSLVSGGSTEAFF. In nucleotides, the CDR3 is TGCGCCAGCAGCTTGGTATCAGGGGGATCCACTGAAGCTTTCTTT.

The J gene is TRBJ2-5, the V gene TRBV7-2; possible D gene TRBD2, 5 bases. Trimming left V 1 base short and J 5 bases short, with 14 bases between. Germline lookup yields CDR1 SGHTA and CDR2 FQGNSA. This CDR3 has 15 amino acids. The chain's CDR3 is CASSLGVGRGETQYF. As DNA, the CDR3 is TGTGCCAGCAGCTTAGGGGTGGGCCGAGGGGAGACCCAGTACTTC.

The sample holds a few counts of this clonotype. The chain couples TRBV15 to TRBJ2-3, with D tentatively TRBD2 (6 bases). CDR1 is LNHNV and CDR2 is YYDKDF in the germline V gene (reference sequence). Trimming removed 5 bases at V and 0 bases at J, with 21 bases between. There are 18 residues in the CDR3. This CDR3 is CATSRRRGGIRSTDTQYF. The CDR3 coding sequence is TGTGCCACCAGCCGCCGTAGGGGAGGAATCCGGAGCACAGATACGCAGTATTTT.

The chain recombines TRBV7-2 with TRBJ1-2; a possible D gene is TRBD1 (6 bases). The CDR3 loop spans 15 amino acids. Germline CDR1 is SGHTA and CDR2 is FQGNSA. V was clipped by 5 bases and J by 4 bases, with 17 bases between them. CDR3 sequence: CASSARGGAGYGYTF. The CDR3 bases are TGTGCCAGCAGCGCTAGGGGGGGCGCGGGCTATGGCTACACCTTC.

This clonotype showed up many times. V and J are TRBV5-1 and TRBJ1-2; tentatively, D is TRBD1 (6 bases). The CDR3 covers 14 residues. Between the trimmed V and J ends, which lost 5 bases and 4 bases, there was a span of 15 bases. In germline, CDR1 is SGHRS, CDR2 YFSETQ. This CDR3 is CASSLPDRSYGYTF. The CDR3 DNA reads TGCGCCAGCAGTCTCCCAGACAGGAGCTATGGCTACACCTTC.

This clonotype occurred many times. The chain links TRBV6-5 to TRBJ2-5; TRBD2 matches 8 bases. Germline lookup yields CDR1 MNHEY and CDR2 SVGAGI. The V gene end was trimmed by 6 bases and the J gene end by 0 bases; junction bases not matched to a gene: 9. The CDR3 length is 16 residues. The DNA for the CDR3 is TGTGCCAGCAGCTCCGGGATGCGGGGGGACCAAGAGACCCAGTACTTC. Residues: CASSSGMRGDQETQYF.

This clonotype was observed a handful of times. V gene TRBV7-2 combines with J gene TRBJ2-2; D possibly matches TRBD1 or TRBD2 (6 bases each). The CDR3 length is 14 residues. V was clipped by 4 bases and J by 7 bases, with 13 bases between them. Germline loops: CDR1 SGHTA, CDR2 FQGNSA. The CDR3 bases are TGTGCCAGCAGCTCCGTCGGGGGCGACGGGGAGCTGTTTTTT. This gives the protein CASSSVGGDGELFF.

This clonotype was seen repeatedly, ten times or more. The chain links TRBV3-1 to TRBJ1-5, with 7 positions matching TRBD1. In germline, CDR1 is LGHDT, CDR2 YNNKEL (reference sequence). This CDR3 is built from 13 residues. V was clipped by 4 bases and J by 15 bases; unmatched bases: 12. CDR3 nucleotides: TGTGCCAGCAGCCTTAACCCAGGGGGGATTCCGCATTTT. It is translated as CASSLNPGGIPHF.

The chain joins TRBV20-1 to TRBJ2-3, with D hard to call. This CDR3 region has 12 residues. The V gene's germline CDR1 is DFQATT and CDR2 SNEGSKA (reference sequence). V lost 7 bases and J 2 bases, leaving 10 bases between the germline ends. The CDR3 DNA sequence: TGCAGTGGAGGAGACAACACAGATACGCAGTATTTT. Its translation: CSGGDNTDTQYF.

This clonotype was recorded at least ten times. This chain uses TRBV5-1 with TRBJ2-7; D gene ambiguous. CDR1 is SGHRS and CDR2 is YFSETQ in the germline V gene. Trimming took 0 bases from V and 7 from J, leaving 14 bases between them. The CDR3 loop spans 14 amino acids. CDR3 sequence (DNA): TGCGCCAGCAGCTTGGCGCCCAGGACGGTTGAGCAGTACTTC. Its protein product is CASSLAPRTVEQYF. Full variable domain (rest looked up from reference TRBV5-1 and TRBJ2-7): KAGVTQTPRYLIKTRGQQVTLSCSPISGHRSVSWYQQTPGQGLQFLFEYFSETQRNKGNFPGRFSGRQFSNSRSEMNVSTLELGDSALYLCASSLAPRTVEQYFGPGTRLTVT.

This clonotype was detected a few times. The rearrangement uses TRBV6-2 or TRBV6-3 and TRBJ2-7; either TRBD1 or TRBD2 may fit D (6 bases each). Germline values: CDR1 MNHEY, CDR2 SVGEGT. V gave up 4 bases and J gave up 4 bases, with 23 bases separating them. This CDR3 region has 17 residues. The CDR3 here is CASSSPWRTGARYEQYV. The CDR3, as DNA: TGTGCCAGCAGTTCCCCATGGCGGACGGGGGCGAGGTACGAGCAGTACGTC.

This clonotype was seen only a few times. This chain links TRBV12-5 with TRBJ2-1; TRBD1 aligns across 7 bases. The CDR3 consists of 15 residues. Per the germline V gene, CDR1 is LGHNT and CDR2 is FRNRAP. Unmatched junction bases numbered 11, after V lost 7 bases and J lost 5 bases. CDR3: CASAPGGTRDNEQFF. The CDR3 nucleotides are TGTGCTAGTGCCCCAGGGGGTACCCGCGACAATGAGCAGTTCTTC.

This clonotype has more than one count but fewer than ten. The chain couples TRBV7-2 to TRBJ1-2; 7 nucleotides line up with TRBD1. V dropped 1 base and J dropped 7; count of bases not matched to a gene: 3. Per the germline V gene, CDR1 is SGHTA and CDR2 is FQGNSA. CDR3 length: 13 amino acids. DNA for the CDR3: TGTGCCAGCAGCTTAGACAGGGGAAGTGGCTACACCTTC. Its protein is CASSLDRGSGYTF.

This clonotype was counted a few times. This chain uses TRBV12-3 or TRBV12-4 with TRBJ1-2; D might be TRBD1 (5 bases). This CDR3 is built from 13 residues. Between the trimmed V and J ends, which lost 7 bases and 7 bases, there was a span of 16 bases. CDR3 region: CASTQGQWGGYTF. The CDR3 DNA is TGTGCCAGCACCCAGGGTCAGTGGGGTGGCTACACCTTC.

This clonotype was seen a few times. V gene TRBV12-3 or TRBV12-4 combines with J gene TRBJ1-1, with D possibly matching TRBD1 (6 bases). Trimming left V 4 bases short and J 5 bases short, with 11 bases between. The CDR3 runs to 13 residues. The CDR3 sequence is CASSSGEGTEAFF. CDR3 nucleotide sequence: TGTGCCAGCAGTTCAGGGGAGGGAACTGAAGCTTTCTTT.